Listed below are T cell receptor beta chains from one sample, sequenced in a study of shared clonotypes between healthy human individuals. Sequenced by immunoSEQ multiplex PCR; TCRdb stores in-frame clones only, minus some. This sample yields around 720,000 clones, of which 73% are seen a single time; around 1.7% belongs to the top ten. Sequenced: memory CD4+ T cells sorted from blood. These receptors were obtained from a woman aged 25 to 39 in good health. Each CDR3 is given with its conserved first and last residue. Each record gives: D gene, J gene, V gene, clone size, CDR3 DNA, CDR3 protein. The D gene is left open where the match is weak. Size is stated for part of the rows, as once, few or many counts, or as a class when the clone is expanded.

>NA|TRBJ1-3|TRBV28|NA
TGTGCCAGCAGTTCATCACAGGGAGCTGGAAACACCATATATTTT
CASSSSQGAGNTIYF
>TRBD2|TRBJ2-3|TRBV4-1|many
TGCGCCAGCAGCCAAGTTTTGCGGGAGGTCCCAGATACGCAGTATTTT
CASSQVLREVPDTQYF
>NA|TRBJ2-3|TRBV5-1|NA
TGCGCCAGCAGCTTGAGTCCCTTCGCGGTGGATACGCAGTATTTT
CASSLSPFAVDTQYF
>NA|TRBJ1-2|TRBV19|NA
TGTGCCAGTAGTCCGACCCGCTCCCTTAACTATGGCTACACCTTC
CASSPTRSLNYGYTF
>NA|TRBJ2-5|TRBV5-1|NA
TGCGCCAGCAGCTTGGTTGGACTACGCCAAGAGACCCAGTACTTC
CASSLVGLRQETQYF
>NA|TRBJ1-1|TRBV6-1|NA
TGTGCCAGCAAGGGGCAAGAGAACACTGAAGCTTTCTTT
CASKGQENTEAFF
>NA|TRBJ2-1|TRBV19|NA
TGTGCCAGTAGTATATGGGGTAATGAGCAGTTCTTC
CASSIWGNEQFF
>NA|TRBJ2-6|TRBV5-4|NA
TGTGCCAGCAGCTTGGGACACGCATCCTCTGGGGCCAACGTCCTGACTTTC
CASSLGHASSGANVLTF
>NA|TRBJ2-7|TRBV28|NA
TGTGCCAGCCTCCCTCGCGTGGGGCCCTACGAGCAGTACTTC
CASLPRVGPYEQYF
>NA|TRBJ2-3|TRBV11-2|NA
TGTGCCAGCAGCTTACTTCCAGGCACAGATACGCAGTATTTT
CASSLLPGTDTQYF
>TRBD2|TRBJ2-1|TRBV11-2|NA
TGTGCCAGCAGCCCGGGACTAGCGGGAACGAATGAGCAGTTCTTC
CASSPGLAGTNEQFF
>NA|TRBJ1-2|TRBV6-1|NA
TGTGCCAGCCGTGACCTGGCTGGGTATGGCTACACCTTC
CASRDLAGYGYTF
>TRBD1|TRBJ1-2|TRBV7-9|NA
TGTGCCAGCAGCTTAGGGGACAGGGCTGGCTACACCTTC
CASSLGDRAGYTF
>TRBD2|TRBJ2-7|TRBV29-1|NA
TGCAGCGTTGAAGTAAGAGCGGGAGGTTTCTACGAGCAGTACTTC
CSVEVRAGGFYEQYF
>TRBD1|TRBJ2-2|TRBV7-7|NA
TGTGCCAGCAGACGCGGACAGGGGGCCGGGGAGCTGTTTTTT
CASRRGQGAGELFF
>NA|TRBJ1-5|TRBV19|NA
TGTGCCAGTACCGACAGATATAGCAATCAGCCCCAGCATTTT
CASTDRYSNQPQHF